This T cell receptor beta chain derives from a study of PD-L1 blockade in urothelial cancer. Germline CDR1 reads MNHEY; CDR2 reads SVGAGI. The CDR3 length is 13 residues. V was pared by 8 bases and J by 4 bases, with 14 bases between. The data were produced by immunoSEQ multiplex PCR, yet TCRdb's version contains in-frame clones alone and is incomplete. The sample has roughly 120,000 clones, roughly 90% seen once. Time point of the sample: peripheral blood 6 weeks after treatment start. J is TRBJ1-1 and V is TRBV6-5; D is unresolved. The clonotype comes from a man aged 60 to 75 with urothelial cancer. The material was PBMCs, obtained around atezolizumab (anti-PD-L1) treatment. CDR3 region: CASLNAPGTEAFF. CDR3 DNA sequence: TGTGCCAGCCTCAATGCGCCGGGCACTGAAGCTTTCTTT.